Presented here are 23 T cell receptor beta chains from one specimen sequenced in a study of technical replicates of blood from a handful of donors. Some clones are missing from TCRdb's copy, which holds only in-frame ones; the method was immunoSEQ multiplex PCR. Of approximately 99,000 clones listed, about 96% are singletons. Sequencing was performed on T cells isolated from PBMCs. These receptors originate from a human donor in good health.

The chain couples TRBV5-1 to TRBJ2-3, with TRBD2 matching over 11 bases. In germline, CDR1 is SGHRS, CDR2 YFSETQ. V was pared by 3 bases and J by 6 bases, with 6 bases of the junction left unmatched. The CDR3 runs to 15 residues. CDR3 loop: CASSSTSGNIDTQYF. As DNA, the CDR3 is TGCGCCAGCAGCTCGACTAGCGGGAATATTGATACGCAGTATTTT.

This clone appeared once. The V and J genes are TRBV28 and TRBJ1-3; D gene unclear. The CDR3 has 13 amino acids. Germline V gene data show CDR1 as MDHEN and CDR2 as SYDVKM. Trimming shortened V by 2 bases and J by 9 bases, and 11 bases separated the two germline ends. In DNA form, the CDR3 reads TGTGCCAGCAGTTTACCCCGAACTGGCACCATATATTTT. The encoded protein is CASSLPRTGTIYF.

The CDR3: CASSEPDRGGLYGYTF. The CDR3 nucleotides are TGTGCCAGCAGTGAACCAGACAGGGGGGGACTCTATGGCTACACCTTC. The chain couples TRBV25-1 to TRBJ1-2, with TRBD1 matching over 9 bases. The CDR3 consists of 16 residues. The germline gives CDR1 MGHDK, CDR2 SYGVNS. Unmatched junction bases numbered 8, after V lost 2 bases and J lost 4 bases.

The V call is TRBV27, the J call TRBJ2-1; a weak D match, TRBD2 (5 bases). There are 12 residues in the CDR3. V was shortened by 5 bases and J by 9 bases, with 11 bases between the two germline ends. The germline V gene has CDR1 MNHEY and CDR2 SMNVEV (reference sequence). CDR3 loop: CASSAGLGEQFF. The CDR3 DNA follows: TGTGCCAGCAGTGCCGGACTGGGTGAGCAGTTCTTC.

The chain uses TRBV7-9 and TRBJ1-1; D is uncertain. The CDR3 consists of 13 residues. Trimming left V 0 bases short and J 8 bases short, with 10 bases between. CDR1 is SEHNR and CDR2 is FQNEAQ in the germline V gene (reference sequence). DNA for the CDR3: TGTGCCAGCAGCTTAGCGCAAAGAGGAGAAGCTTTCTTT. Its translation: CASSLAQRGEAFF.

The chain joins TRBV19 to TRBJ2-5; D might be TRBD2 (7 bases). This CDR3 spans 12 amino acids. The germline V and J ends were trimmed by 4 bases and 5 bases, with 8 bases remaining between them. In germline, CDR1 is LNHDA, CDR2 SQIVND (reference sequence). The CDR3 DNA sequence: TGTGCCAGTAGTAAGGGGGGGGAGACCCAGTACTTC. Protein sequence: CASSKGGETQYF.

The CDR3 is CASSLARAAYEQYF. In nucleotides, the CDR3 is TGTGCCAGCAGCCTGGCCAGGGCCGCCTACGAGCAGTACTTC. This chain uses TRBV13 with TRBJ2-7, with a tentative D call TRBD1 (5 bases). The V and J ends lost 5 bases and 2 bases respectively, with 13 bases between them. Per the germline V gene, CDR1 is PRHDT and CDR2 is FYEKMQ (reference sequence). There are 14 residues in the CDR3.

CDR3 amino acids: CSVSGTSGWRQETQYF. CDR3 sequence (DNA): TGCAGCGTTTCCGGGACTAGCGGATGGAGGCAAGAGACCCAGTACTTC. The chain carries TRBV29-1 and TRBJ2-5; TRBD2 matches at 11 bases. Germline V gene lookup returns CDR1 SQVTM and CDR2 ANQGSEA. Losses at the gene ends were 5 bases for V and 2 bases for J; bases not matched to a gene: 10. This CDR3 has 16 amino acids.

This chain joins TRBV11-2 and TRBJ1-1; 7 nucleotides align to TRBD1. Germline values: CDR1 SGHAT, CDR2 FQNNGV. CDR3 length equals 16 residues. With 1 base clipped from V and 3 bases from J, the junction kept 8 bases outside the gene matches. The chain's CDR3 is CASSLGVGQVDTEAFF. CDR3 nucleotides: TGTGCCAGCAGCTTAGGGGTTGGACAGGTGGACACTGAAGCTTTCTTT.

The rearrangement links TRBV29-1 to TRBJ1-1; unclear D gene. V lost 5 bases to trimming and J lost 0 bases, with 10 bases between them. Germline assignment: CDR1 SQVTM and CDR2 ANQGSEA. This CDR3 is 13 amino acids long. CDR3 loop: CSVQEQMNTEAFF. For the CDR3, the DNA is TGCAGCGTTCAGGAACAGATGAACACTGAAGCTTTCTTT.

The CDR3 region has the DNA TGTGCCAGTAGTGAACAGGGACCCACTGAAGCTTTCTTT. It encodes CASSEQGPTEAFF. The chain joins TRBV19 to TRBJ1-1; possibly TRBD1 for D (6 bases). This CDR3 has 13 amino acids. Per germline, CDR1 LNHDA and CDR2 SQIVND (reference sequence). Trimming shortened V by 5 bases and J by 4 bases, and 11 bases separated the two germline ends.

This chain connects TRBV11-2 to TRBJ2-2, with TRBD2 identical over 11 bases. Trimming took 6 bases from V and 4 from J; bases not matched to a gene: 4. The CDR3 covers 15 residues. The germline V gene encodes CDR1 SGHAT and CDR2 FQNNGV. The CDR3 coding sequence is TGTGCCAGCAGTTTACTAGCGGGAGTCACCGGGGAGCTGTTTTTT. Its translation is CASSLLAGVTGELFF.

The chain couples TRBV7-2 to TRBJ2-4; TRBD1 agrees at 8 bases. CDR1 is SGHTA, CDR2 FQGNSA, per germline. The J segment lost 12 bases and the V segment lost 0 bases, leaving 4 bases of the junction unmatched. The CDR3 runs to 13 residues. The CDR3 region is CASSLARDRTQYF. CDR3 coding DNA: TGTGCCAGCAGCTTAGCCCGGGACAGGACTCAGTACTTC.

The J gene is TRBJ1-1, the V gene TRBV11-3; D might be TRBD1 (5 bases). The CDR3 spans 14 residues. Germline V lookup: CDR1 SGHNT, CDR2 YENEEA. Deletions cut 3 bases from V and 1 base from J, with 9 bases between. This CDR3 reads CASSLGGANTEAFF. DNA of the CDR3: TGTGCCAGCAGCTTGGGTGGGGCGAACACTGAAGCTTTCTTT.

CDR3 sequence: CAWRSHYSETARMNTEAFF. Here the CDR3 DNA reads TGTGCCTGGAGATCACACTACTCAGAAACCGCGAGGATGAACACTGAAGCTTTCTTT. The chain carries TRBV30 and TRBJ1-1, with unresolved D. Trimming cost V 3 bases and J 0 bases, with 26 bases left between them. CDR1 is GTSNPN and CDR2 is SVGIG in the germline V gene (reference sequence). The CDR3 spans 19 residues.

CDR3 in amino acids: CAIRDTSSLHEQYF. CDR3 nucleotide sequence: TGTGCCATCAGAGACACTAGTTCGTTGCACGAGCAGTACTTC. This sequence joins TRBV10-3 and TRBJ2-7; TRBD2 might be the D (5 bases). From germline, CDR1 is ENHRY and CDR2 SYGVKD. Trimming took off 6 bases at V and 5 bases at J, with 17 bases between the two ends. The CDR3 extends over 14 amino acids.

V is TRBV30 and J is TRBJ1-1; D remains ambiguous. Per germline, CDR1 GTSNPN and CDR2 SVGIG (reference sequence). The CDR3 length is 10 residues. V was cut by 1 base and J by 7 bases, with 4 bases left in between. The CDR3 region has the DNA TGTGCCTGGAGTGCCATTGAAGCTTTCTTT. Translated: CAWSAIEAFF.

The chain links TRBV5-1 to TRBJ2-7; 10 bases are a match to TRBD2. With V trimmed by 0 bases and J by 6 bases, 12 bases remained unmatched. The germline CDR1 and CDR2 sequences are SGHRS and YFSETQ. The CDR3 is 17 amino acids. CDR3 sequence (DNA): TGCGCCAGCAGCTTGGGGCCGCGGGCTAGCGGGAGAGGCGAGCAGTACTTC. Its translation is CASSLGPRASGRGEQYF. Supplemented by reference TRBV5-1 and TRBJ2-7, the full variable domain reads KAGVTQTPRYLIKTRGQQVTLSCSPISGHRSVSWYQQTPGQGLQFLFEYFSETQRNKGNFPGRFSGRQFSNSRSEMNVSTLELGDSALYLCASSLGPRASGRGEQYFGPGTRLTVT.

The CDR3 loop reads CASSYLTSTEAFF. The CDR3 nucleotides are TGTGCCAGCAGTTACCTCACATCAACTGAAGCTTTCTTT. This rearrangement joins TRBV6-5 to TRBJ1-1, with D unclear. The CDR3 contains 13 residues. Germline assignment: CDR1 MNHEY and CDR2 SVGAGI. The V end was cut by 2 bases, the J end by 5 bases, with 9 bases between.

This chain links TRBV2 with TRBJ1-5, with D hard to call. Trimming left V 5 bases short and J 1 base short, with 12 bases between. Germline V gene lookup returns CDR1 SNHLY and CDR2 FYNNEI. The CDR3 consists of 15 residues. The CDR3 nucleotides read TGTGCCAGCAGTCCCTCTCGGGGAAGCAATCAGCCCCAGCATTTT. Protein: CASSPSRGSNQPQHF.

The rearrangement joins TRBV27 to TRBJ1-3, with D possibly TRBD1 on 6 matching bases. The CDR3 covers 13 residues. Germline V gene data show CDR1 as MNHEY and CDR2 as SMNVEV (reference sequence). V lost 6 bases to trimming and J lost 3 bases, with 9 bases between them. Written as DNA, the CDR3 is TGTGCCAGCAGGCAGGGGTATGGAAACACCATATATTTT. Translation gives CASRQGYGNTIYF.

The V gene is TRBV13, the J gene TRBJ1-1; possibly TRBD1 for D (5 bases). The CDR3 totals 13 residues. The V end lost 3 bases, the J end lost 1 base, and 6 bases lay between the germline ends. Germline assignment: CDR1 PRHDT and CDR2 FYEKMQ (reference sequence). CDR3 bases: TGTGCCAGCAGCTTGACAGAGAACACTGAAGCTTTCTTT. This gives the protein CASSLTENTEAFF.

This clone appeared a single time. The chain uses TRBV25-1 and TRBJ2-7; TRBD2 matches 8 bases. Germline values: CDR1 MGHDK, CDR2 SYGVNS. V lost 7 bases and J lost 2; bases outside the gene matches: 4. The CDR3 length is 13 residues. In DNA form, the CDR3 reads TGTGCCAGCACTTTCGGGGGGGCCTACGAGCAGTACTTC. Protein: CASTFGGAYEQYF.